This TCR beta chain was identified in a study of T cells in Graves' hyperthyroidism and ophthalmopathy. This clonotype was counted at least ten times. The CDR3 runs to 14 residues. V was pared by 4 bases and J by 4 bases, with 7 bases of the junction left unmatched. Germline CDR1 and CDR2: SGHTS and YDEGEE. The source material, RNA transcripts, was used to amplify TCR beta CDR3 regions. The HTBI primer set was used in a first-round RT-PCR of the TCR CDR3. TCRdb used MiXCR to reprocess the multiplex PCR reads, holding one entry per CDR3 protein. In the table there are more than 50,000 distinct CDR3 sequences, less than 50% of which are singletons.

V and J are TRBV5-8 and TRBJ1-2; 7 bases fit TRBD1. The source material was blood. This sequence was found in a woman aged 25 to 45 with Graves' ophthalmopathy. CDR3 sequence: CASSDGQEAYGYTF. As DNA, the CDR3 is TGTGCCAGCAGCGACGGACAGGAAGCCTATGGCTACACCTTC.